The sequence of this T cell receptor beta chain was determined in a study of persistence of HIV-infected CD4 T cells. Study observations and caveats: Antigen-responding cells were enriched for degenerate expanded CDR3beta sequences.

V lost 4 bases to trimming and J lost 4 bases, with 14 bases between them. The germline gives CDR1 MDHEN, CDR2 SYDVKM. CDR3 size: 15 residues. This clone was counted between two and nine times. Its antigen is not identified. The stimulus was lysate of CMV-infected fibroblasts, roughly 9.2 ug/mL. Sorting selected CD4+ T cells upregulating both CD40 ligand and CD69. This was the immunoSEQ version 4 assay in survey mode. Assay used: immunoSEQ multiplex PCR; TCRdb lists only in-frame clones, some missing. The sample has around 13,000 clones; roughly 70% are singletons. This clonotype was sampled from an adult man with HIV who was CMV-seropositive. The chain combines TRBV28 with TRBJ1-3, with D possibly matching TRBD1 (6 bases). Sequenced here: CD4+ T cells sorted from PBMCs after 18-hour stimulation, sampled from a patient who received antiretroviral therapy. CDR3 nucleotides: TGTGCCAGCAGTTCTCAGGGGAGGGCAGGAAACACCATATATTTT. It encodes CASSSQGRAGNTIYF.